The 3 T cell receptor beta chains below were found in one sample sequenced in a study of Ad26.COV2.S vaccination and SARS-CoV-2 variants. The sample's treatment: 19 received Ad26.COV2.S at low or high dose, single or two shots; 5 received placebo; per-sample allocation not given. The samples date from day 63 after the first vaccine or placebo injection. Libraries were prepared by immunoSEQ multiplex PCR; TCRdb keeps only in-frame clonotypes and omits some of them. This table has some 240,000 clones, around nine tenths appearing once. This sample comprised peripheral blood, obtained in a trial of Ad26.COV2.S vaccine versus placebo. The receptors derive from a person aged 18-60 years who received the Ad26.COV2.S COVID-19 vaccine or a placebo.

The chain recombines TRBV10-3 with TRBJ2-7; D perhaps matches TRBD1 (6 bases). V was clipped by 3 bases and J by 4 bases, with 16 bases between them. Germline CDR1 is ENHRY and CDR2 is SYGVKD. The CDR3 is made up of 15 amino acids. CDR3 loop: CAISDGAQGTYEQYV. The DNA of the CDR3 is TGTGCCATCAGTGACGGGGCACAGGGAACATACGAGCAGTACGTC.

CDR3 residues: CANGQGTPETQYF. In DNA, the CDR3 is TGTGCCAACGGACAGGGGACTCCAGAGACCCAGTACTTC. V gene TRBV10-3 combines with J gene TRBJ2-5; 9 bases are shared with TRBD1. Unmatched junction bases numbered 7, after V lost 10 bases and J lost 4 bases. Germline V gene data show CDR1 as ENHRY and CDR2 as SYGVKD. CDR3 length: 13 residues.

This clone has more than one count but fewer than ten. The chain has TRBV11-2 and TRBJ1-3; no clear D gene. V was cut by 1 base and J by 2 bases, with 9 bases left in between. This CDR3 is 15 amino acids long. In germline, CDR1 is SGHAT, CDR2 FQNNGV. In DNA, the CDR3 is TGTGCCAGCAGCTTAGGCGGTGGGGCTGGAAACACCATATATTTT. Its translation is CASSLGGGAGNTIYF.